These 28 T cell receptor beta chains came from one sample sequenced in a study of cytomegalovirus exposure and HLA in healthy donors. PCR was performed using 60 Vbeta and 13 Jbeta primers. The table came from immunoSEQ multiplex PCR; TCRdb's copy has only in-frame clones and leaves some out. The top ten clones hold 1.3% of a sample with over 200,000 clones, 70% to 90% of them seen once. Material for sequencing was PBMCs. The source of these receptors is a human donor in good health.

For this clone: This CDR3 is also generated by other DNA sequences in the sample. V gene TRBV6-5 combines with J gene TRBJ1-2; 9 bases line up with TRBD1. With V trimmed by 5 bases and J by 11 bases, 12 bases remained unmatched. Germline values: CDR1 MNHEY, CDR2 SVGAGI. The CDR3 covers 14 residues. CDR3 nucleotides: TGTGCCAGCAGTAGCACGGGACAGGGAATTGGATACACCTTC. Translated, it gives CASSSTGQGIGYTF.

A single count supports this clone. The chain has TRBV6-5 and TRBJ2-5; D gene unclear. CDR1 and CDR2 from the germline V gene are MNHEY and SVGAGI. V lost 2 bases and J 1 base, leaving 8 bases between the germline ends. There are 14 residues in the CDR3. The CDR3 nucleotides read TGTGCCAGCAGTTACAACAGAGCCCAAGAGACCCAGTACTTC. This gives the protein CASSYNRAQETQYF.

The V and J genes are TRBV14 and TRBJ2-7; TRBD2 agrees at 8 bases. From germline, CDR1 is SGHDN and CDR2 FVKESK. J was trimmed by 4 bases and V by 2 bases; bases with no gene match: 7. CDR3 length: 15 residues. CDR3 nucleotide sequence: TGTGCCAGCAGCCAAAGGGTCCAGCGGGGGTACGAGCAGTACTTC. Its protein product is CASSQRVQRGYEQYF.

This clone was recorded a few times. V and J are TRBV5-6 and TRBJ2-5; D is possibly TRBD1 (6 bases). The germline V gene encodes CDR1 SGHDT and CDR2 YYEEEE. Trimming removed 1 base at V and 5 bases at J, with 15 bases between. The CDR3 sequence is 15 residues long. CDR3: CASSLRDGGGETQYF. In DNA form, the CDR3 reads TGTGCCAGCAGCTTGCGGGATGGGGGCGGGGAGACCCAGTACTTC.

The chain joins TRBV7-6 to TRBJ2-7; 7 bases line up with TRBD1. The V segment lost 3 bases and the J segment 4 bases; nucleotides outside the gene matches: 9. Germline assignment: CDR1 SGHVS and CDR2 FNYEAQ. This CDR3 region has 15 residues. The CDR3 coding sequence is TGTGCCAGCAGCTTGGAACCGGGACAGTCGTACGAGCAGTACTTC. Its translation: CASSLEPGQSYEQYF.

In this sample, this clone turned up a few times. The rearrangement uses TRBV9 and TRBJ2-1; the match to TRBD1 covers 9 bases. After removal of 3 bases from V and 6 bases from J, the junction contained 28 bases not matched to a gene. Looked up from germline, CDR1 is SGDLS and CDR2 is YYNGEE. The CDR3 totals 22 residues. The CDR3 DNA reads TGTGCCAGCAGCGCCAGGACAGGGGTACCGGGACTCCCTACGAGGGATTCCAATGAGCAGTTCTTC. It is translated as CASSARTGVPGLPTRDSNEQFF.

This chain links TRBV9 with TRBJ1-1; D is undetermined. Germline CDR1 reads SGDLS; CDR2 reads YYNGEE. V was pared by 6 bases and J by 1 base, with 13 bases between. CDR3 length equals 14 residues. Here the CDR3 reads CASTKIGGNTEAFF. The CDR3 DNA reads TGTGCCAGCACCAAGATCGGAGGGAACACTGAAGCTTTCTTT.

V and J are TRBV19 and TRBJ2-1, with 13 bases fitting TRBD2. This CDR3 has 18 amino acids. The junction had 21 bases not matched to a gene; V was cut back by 6 bases and J by 13 bases. CDR1 and CDR2 (germline): LNHDA, SQIVND (reference sequence). CDR3 loop: CASRDTDRALAGGPLQFF. The CDR3 DNA follows: TGTGCCAGTAGGGACACGGACAGGGCACTAGCGGGAGGGCCCCTTCAGTTCTTC.

This clone has a handful of counts. For the CDR3, the DNA is TGCGCCAGCAGCCACAGGGAGGTCGGAAACACCATATATTTT. This sequence encodes CASSHREVGNTIYF. The chain carries TRBV4-1 and TRBJ1-3; weak D call: TRBD1 (5 bases). Germline V gene data show CDR1 as MGHRA and CDR2 as YSYEKL. CDR3 length equals 14 residues. V lost 3 bases to trimming and J lost 4 bases, with 10 bases between them.

The CDR3 DNA is TGTGCCAGCAGTTACAGGACAGAGGAAAAACTGTTTTTT. Encoded protein: CASSYRTEEKLFF. The chain is built from TRBV6-6 and TRBJ1-4; D might be TRBD1 (6 bases). The germline gives CDR1 MNHNY, CDR2 SVGAGI (reference sequence). V was shortened by 2 bases and J by 8 bases, with 9 bases between the two germline ends. The CDR3 consists of 13 residues.

The J gene is TRBJ2-7, the V gene TRBV28; perhaps TRBD1 as D (5 bases). The CDR3 extends over 18 amino acids. The germline V gene has CDR1 MDHEN and CDR2 SYDVKM. Trimming took 6 bases from V and 4 from J, leaving 28 bases between them. CDR3 residues: CASSDQPGKGSILYEQYF. The CDR3 DNA reads as TGTGCCAGCAGCGATCAACCAGGAAAGGGGTCCATCCTTTACGAGCAGTACTTC. The full variable domain, rest sourced from reference TRBV28 and TRBJ2-7, is DVKVTQSSRYLVKRTGEKVFLECVQDMDHENMFWYRQDPGLGLRLIYFSYDVKMKEKGDIPEGYSVSREKKERFSLILESASTNQTSMYLCASSDQPGKGSILYEQYFGPGTRLTVT.

This clone was seen just once. V gene TRBV5-1 combines with J gene TRBJ1-4; 10 nucleotides align to TRBD1. CDR3 length equals 16 residues. V lost 0 bases, J lost 6 bases, and 5 bases stayed unmatched. Germline CDR1 is SGHRS and CDR2 is YFSETQ. CDR3 sequence: CASSLGAGTGDEKLFF. CDR3 DNA: TGCGCCAGCAGCTTGGGCGCCGGGACAGGGGATGAAAAACTGTTTTTT.

The V gene is TRBV25-1, the J gene TRBJ1-2; 7 bases line up with TRBD1. CDR3 length: 17 residues. CDR1 MGHDK and CDR2 SYGVNS come from the germline V gene. The V gene end was trimmed by 0 bases and the J gene end by 3 bases; junction bases not matched to a gene: 10. The CDR3 here is CASSEYGWDRDYYGYTF. In nucleotides, the CDR3 is TGTGCCAGCAGTGAATATGGGTGGGACAGAGACTACTATGGCTACACCTTC.

This clone has only a few counts. The chain combines TRBV4-1 with TRBJ2-7, with 11 bases matching TRBD2. V was clipped by 2 bases and J by 7 bases; unmatched bases: 7. Per germline, CDR1 MGHRA and CDR2 YSYEKL. The CDR3 has 15 amino acids. CDR3 amino acids: CASSQTSGRSLEQYF. DNA of the CDR3: TGCGCCAGCAGCCAAACTAGCGGGAGATCGCTTGAGCAGTACTTC.

The chain links TRBV4-2 to TRBJ2-7; TRBD1 aligns across 8 bases. Germline loops: CDR1 LGHNA, CDR2 YNFKEQ. The CDR3 totals 15 residues. The J segment lost 4 bases and the V segment lost 1 base, leaving 6 bases of the junction unmatched. The CDR3 DNA reads as TGTGCCAGCAGCCAAGCGACAGGGGAGATGTACGAGCAGTACTTC. It is translated as CASSQATGEMYEQYF.

This chain links TRBV14 with TRBJ2-1; TRBD2 agrees at 7 bases. The CDR3 covers 16 residues. The junction had 9 bases not matched to a gene; V was cut back by 1 base and J by 6 bases. CDR1 and CDR2 from the germline V gene are SGHDN and FVKESK. The CDR3 loop is CASSQVKRGLINEQFF. CDR3 nucleotide sequence: TGTGCCAGCAGCCAAGTTAAGCGGGGACTAATCAATGAGCAGTTCTTC.

The chain is built from TRBV5-1 and TRBJ2-7, with D possibly matching TRBD2 (6 bases). The CDR3 totals 15 residues. Germline CDR1 is SGHRS and CDR2 is YFSETQ. V was shortened by 0 bases and J by 2 bases, with 12 bases between the two germline ends. The CDR3 sequence: CASSLGAEGAYEQYF. The CDR3 DNA is TGCGCCAGCAGCTTGGGTGCGGAGGGAGCCTACGAGCAGTACTTC.

The chain combines TRBV7-9 with TRBJ1-5, with a weak D call TRBD1 (5 bases). Trimming cost V 4 bases and J 7 bases, with 14 bases left between them. The CDR3 loop spans 14 amino acids. Germline V CDR1 and CDR2: SEHNR, FQNEAQ (reference sequence). Here the CDR3 reads CASSYGGIEQPQHF. The DNA of the CDR3 is TGTGCCAGCAGCTATGGGGGGATCGAACAGCCCCAGCATTTT.

This rearrangement joins TRBV19 to TRBJ1-1; D ambiguous. The CDR3 is 13 amino acids. Between the trimmed V and J ends, which lost 10 bases and 0 bases, there was a span of 12 bases. CDR1 is LNHDA, CDR2 SQIVND, per germline (reference sequence). The CDR3 here is CATTKPMNTEAFF. The CDR3 nucleotides read TGTGCCACCACGAAGCCGATGAACACTGAAGCTTTCTTT. The full variable domain, in which reference TRBV19 and TRBJ1-1 provide the parts outside the CDR3, is DGGITQSPKYLFRKEGQNVTLSCEQNLNHDAMYWYRQDPGQGLRLIYYSQIVNDFQKGDIAEGYSVSREKKESFPLTVTSAQKNPTAFYLCATTKPMNTEAFFGQGTRLTVV.

This chain connects TRBV30 to TRBJ1-2; D perhaps matches TRBD1 (5 bases). CDR1 and CDR2 (germline): GTSNPN, SVGIG (reference sequence). The V end was cut by 6 bases, the J end by 0 bases, with 14 bases between. CDR3 length equals 14 residues. Here the CDR3 reads CACYWDSANYGYTF. The CDR3 bases are TGTGCCTGTTATTGGGACTCAGCTAACTATGGCTACACCTTC.

The chain combines TRBV29-1 with TRBJ1-1; D remains unclear. This CDR3 is built from 12 residues. CDR1 is SQVTM and CDR2 is ANQGSEA in the germline V gene. V lost 6 bases and J 1 base, leaving 9 bases between the germline ends. CDR3 nucleotides: TGCAGCGTGACTCTACAGAACACTGAAGCTTTCTTT. Translation gives CSVTLQNTEAFF.

The V and J genes are TRBV6-1 and TRBJ1-2, with D hard to call. CDR3 length: 14 residues. Trimming stripped 8 bases from V and 2 bases from J, with 15 bases between. Germline CDR1 MNHNS, CDR2 SASEGT. As DNA, the CDR3 is TGTGCCAGCTACTATTCTTTTGCGAACTATGGCTACACCTTC. The encoded protein is CASYYSFANYGYTF.

The CDR3 loop reads CATSETGEITAFF. The CDR3 nucleotides read TGTGCCACCAGCGAAACAGGGGAGATAACGGCTTTCTTT. The J gene is TRBJ1-1, the V gene TRBV15, with TRBD1 matching over 7 bases. The germline V gene encodes CDR1 LNHNV and CDR2 YYDKDF (reference sequence). The CDR3 spans 13 residues. Trimming removed 5 bases from V and 11 bases from J; junction bases left unmatched: 11.

Details on this clone: Other DNA sequences in this sample translate to the same CDR3. The chain combines TRBV5-1 with TRBJ2-5; 9 bases are a match to TRBD1. The CDR3 sequence is 14 residues long. After removal of 4 bases from V and 3 bases from J, the junction contained 4 bases not matched to a gene. Germline assignment: CDR1 SGHRS and CDR2 YFSETQ. The CDR3 sequence is CASSLGQGKETQYF. The CDR3 DNA sequence: TGCGCCAGCAGCCTGGGACAGGGTAAAGAGACCCAGTACTTC. The full variable domain, with the rest looked up from reference TRBV5-1 and TRBJ2-5, is KAGVTQTPRYLIKTRGQQVTLSCSPISGHRSVSWYQQTPGQGLQFLFEYFSETQRNKGNFPGRFSGRQFSNSRSEMNVSTLELGDSALYLCASSLGQGKETQYFGPGTRLLVL.

This chain uses TRBV5-1 with TRBJ1-2, with TRBD1 identical over 8 bases. Germline V gene sequence: CDR1 SGHRS, CDR2 YFSETQ. V lost 7 bases, J lost 4 bases, and 6 bases stayed unmatched. This CDR3 has 13 amino acids. The CDR3 DNA reads TGCGCCAGCGGCTCAGGGGGCGCCTATGGCTACACCTTC. It is translated as CASGSGGAYGYTF.

The rearrangement uses TRBV6-4 and TRBJ2-7, with TRBD2 identical over 10 bases. The germline gives CDR1 MRHNA, CDR2 SNTAGT. The CDR3 loop spans 15 amino acids. The V gene end was trimmed by 4 bases and the J gene end by 3 bases; junction bases not matched to a gene: 6. CDR3 nucleotide sequence: TGTGCCAGCAGTGCCGGGACTAGCGACGTCTACGAGCAGTACTTC. Encoded protein: CASSAGTSDVYEQYF.

The rearrangement links TRBV6-5 to TRBJ2-1, with TRBD2 matching over 12 bases. Germline V gene sequence: CDR1 MNHEY, CDR2 SVGAGI. The ends lost 2 bases at V and 9 bases at J; junction bases unmatched: 5. The CDR3 runs 15 residues. The CDR3 is CASSYVASGRGEQFF. For the CDR3, the DNA is TGTGCCAGCAGTTACGTGGCTAGCGGGAGGGGTGAGCAGTTCTTC.

This clone was counted only a few times. The V gene is TRBV4-3, the J gene TRBJ2-2; D is ambiguous. V dropped 1 base and J dropped 5 bases, with 8 bases sitting between them. Germline V gene lookup returns CDR1 LGHNA and CDR2 YSLEER. CDR3 size: 14 residues. CDR3 coding DNA: TGCGCCAGCAGCCAAGTAGTGGTGACCGGGGAGCTGTTTTTT. This gives the protein CASSQVVVTGELFF.